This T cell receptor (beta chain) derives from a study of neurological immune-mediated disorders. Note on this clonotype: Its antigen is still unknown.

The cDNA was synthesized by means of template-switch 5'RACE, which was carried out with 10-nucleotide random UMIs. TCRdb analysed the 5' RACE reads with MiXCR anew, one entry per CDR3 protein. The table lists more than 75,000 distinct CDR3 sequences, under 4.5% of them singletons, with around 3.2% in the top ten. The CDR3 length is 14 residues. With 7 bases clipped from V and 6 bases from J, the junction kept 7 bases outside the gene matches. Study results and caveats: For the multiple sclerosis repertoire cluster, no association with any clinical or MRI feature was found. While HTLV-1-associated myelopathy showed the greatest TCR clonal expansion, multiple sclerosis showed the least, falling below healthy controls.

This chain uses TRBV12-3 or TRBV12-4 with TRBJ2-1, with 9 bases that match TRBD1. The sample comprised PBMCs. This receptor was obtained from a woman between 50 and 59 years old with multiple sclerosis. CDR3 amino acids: CASNLDRGSNEQFF. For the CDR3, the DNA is TGTGCCAGCAACTTGGACAGGGGATCCAATGAGCAGTTCTTC.